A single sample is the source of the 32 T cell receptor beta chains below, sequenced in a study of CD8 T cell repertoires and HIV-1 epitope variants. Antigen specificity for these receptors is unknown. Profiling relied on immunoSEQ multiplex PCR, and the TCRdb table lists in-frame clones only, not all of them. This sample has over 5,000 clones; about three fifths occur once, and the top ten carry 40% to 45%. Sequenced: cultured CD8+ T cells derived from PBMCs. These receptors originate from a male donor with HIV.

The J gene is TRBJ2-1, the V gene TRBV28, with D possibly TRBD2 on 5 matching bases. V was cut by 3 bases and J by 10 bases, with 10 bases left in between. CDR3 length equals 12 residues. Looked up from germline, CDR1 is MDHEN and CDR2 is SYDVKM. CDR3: CASSFETGEQFF. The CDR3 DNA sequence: TGTGCCAGCAGTTTTGAGACGGGGGAGCAGTTCTTC.

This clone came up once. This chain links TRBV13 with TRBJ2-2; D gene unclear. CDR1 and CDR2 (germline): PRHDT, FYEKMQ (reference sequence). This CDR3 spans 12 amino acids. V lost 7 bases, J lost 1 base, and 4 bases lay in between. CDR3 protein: CASTGNTGELFF. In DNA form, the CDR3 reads TGTGCCAGCACCGGGAACACCGGGGAGCTGTTTTTT.

CDR3 nucleotide sequence: TGTGCCAGTAGTATCGGGACAGGGACCTACGAGCAGTACTTC. Translating gives CASSIGTGTYEQYF. The rearrangement uses TRBV19 and TRBJ2-7, with TRBD1 identical over 9 bases. CDR1 and CDR2 (germline): LNHDA, SQIVND (reference sequence). The length of the CDR3 is 14 residues. The J segment lost 2 bases and the V segment lost 3 bases, leaving 2 bases of the junction unmatched.

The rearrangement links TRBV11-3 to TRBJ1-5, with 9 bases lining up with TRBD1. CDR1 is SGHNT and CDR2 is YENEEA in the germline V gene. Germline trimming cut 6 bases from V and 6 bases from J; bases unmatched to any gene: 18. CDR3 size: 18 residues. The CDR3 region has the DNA TGTGCCAGCAGATTTAGATTTGACAGGGGGATTGAAAGTCAGCCCCAGCATTTT. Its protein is CASRFRFDRGIESQPQHF.

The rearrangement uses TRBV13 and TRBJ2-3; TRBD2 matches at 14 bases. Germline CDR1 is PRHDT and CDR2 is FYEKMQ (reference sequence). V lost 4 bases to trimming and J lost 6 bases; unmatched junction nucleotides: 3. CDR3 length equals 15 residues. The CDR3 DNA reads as TGTGCCAGCAGCTCCCGGACTAGCGGGAGGGATACGCAGTATTTT. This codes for CASSSRTSGRDTQYF.

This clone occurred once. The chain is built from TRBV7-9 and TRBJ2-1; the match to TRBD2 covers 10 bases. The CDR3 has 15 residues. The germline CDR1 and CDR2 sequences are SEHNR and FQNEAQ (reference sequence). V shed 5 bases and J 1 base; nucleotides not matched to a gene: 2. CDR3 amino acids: CASSGTSESYNEQFF. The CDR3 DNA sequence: TGTGCCAGCAGCGGGACTAGCGAGTCCTACAATGAGCAGTTCTTC. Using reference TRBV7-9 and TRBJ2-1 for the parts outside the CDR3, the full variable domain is DTGVSQNPRHKITKRGQNVTFRCDPISEHNRLYWYRQTLGQGPEFLTYFQNEAQLEKSRLLSDRFSAERPKGSFSTLEIQRTEQGDSAMYLCASSGTSESYNEQFFGPGTRLTVL.

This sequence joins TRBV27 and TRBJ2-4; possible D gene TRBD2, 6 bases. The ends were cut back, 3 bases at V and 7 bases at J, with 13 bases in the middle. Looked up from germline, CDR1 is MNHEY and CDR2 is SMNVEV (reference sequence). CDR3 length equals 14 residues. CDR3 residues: CASSLGTLRNIQYF. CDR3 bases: TGTGCCAGCAGTTTGGGGACTCTCCGGAACATTCAGTACTTC.

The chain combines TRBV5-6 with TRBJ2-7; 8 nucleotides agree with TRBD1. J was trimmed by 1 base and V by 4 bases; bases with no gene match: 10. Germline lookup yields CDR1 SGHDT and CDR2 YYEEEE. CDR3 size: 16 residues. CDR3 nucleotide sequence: TGTGCCAGCAGCCCAGGGGGCTCTTATATATCCTACGAGCAGTACTTC. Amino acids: CASSPGGSYISYEQYF.

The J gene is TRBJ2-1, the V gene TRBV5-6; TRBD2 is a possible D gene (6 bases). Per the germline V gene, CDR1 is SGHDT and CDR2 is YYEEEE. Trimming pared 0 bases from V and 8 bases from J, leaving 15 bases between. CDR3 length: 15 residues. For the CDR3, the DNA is TGTGCCAGCAGCTTGGGTGTTGGGGGAGGCTATGAGCAGTTCTTC. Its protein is CASSLGVGGGYEQFF. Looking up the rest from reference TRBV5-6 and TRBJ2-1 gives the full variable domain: DAGVTQSPTHLIKTRGQQVTLRCSPKSGHDTVSWYQQALGQGPQFIFQYYEEEERQRGNFPDRFSGHQFPNYSSELNVNALLLGDSALYLCASSLGVGGGYEQFFGPGTRLTVL.

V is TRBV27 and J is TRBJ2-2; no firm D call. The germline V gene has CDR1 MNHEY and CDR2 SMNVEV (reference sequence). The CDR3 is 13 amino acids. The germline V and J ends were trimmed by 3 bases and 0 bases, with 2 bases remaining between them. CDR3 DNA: TGTGCCAGCAGTTTCGCGAACACCGGGGAGCTGTTTTTT. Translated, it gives CASSFANTGELFF.

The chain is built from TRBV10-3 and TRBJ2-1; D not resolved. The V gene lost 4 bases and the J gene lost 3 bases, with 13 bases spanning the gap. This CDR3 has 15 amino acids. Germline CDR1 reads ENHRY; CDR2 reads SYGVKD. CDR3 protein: CAISVSEAVYNEQFF. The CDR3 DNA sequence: TGTGCCATCAGTGTCTCTGAGGCAGTCTACAATGAGCAGTTCTTC.

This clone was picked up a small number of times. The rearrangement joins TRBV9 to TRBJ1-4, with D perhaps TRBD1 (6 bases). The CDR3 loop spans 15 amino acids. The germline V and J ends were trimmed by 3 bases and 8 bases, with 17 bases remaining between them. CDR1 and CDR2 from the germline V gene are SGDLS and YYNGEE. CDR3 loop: CASSEGGDKAEKLFF. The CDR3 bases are TGTGCCAGCAGCGAGGGGGGTGACAAAGCAGAAAAACTGTTTTTT.

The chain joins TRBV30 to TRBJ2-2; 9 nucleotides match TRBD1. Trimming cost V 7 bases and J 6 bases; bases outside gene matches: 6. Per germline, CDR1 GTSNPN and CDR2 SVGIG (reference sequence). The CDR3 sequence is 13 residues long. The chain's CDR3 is CASETGGAGELFF. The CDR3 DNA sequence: TGTGCCTCAGAGACAGGGGGGGCCGGGGAGCTGTTTTTT.

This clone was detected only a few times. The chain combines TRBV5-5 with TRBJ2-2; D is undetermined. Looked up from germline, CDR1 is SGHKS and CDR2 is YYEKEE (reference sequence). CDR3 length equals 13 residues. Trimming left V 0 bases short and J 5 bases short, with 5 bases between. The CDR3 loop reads CASSLAGTGELFF. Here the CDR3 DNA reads TGTGCCAGCAGCTTGGCCGGTACCGGGGAGCTGTTTTTT.

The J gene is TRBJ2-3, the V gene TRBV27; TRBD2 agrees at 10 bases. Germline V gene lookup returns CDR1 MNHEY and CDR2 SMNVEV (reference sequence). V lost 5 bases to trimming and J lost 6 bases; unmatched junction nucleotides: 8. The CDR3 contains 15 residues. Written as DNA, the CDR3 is TGTGCCAGCAGTCCCAGCGGGGGGGCCGCCGATACGCAGTATTTT. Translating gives CASSPSGGAADTQYF.

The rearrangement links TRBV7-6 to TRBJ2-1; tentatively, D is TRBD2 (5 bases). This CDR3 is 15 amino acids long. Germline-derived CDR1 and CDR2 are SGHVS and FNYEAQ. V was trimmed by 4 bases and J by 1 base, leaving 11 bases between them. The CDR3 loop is CASSSDSDSYNEQFF. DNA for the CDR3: TGTGCCAGCAGCTCGGACTCCGATTCCTACAATGAGCAGTTCTTC.

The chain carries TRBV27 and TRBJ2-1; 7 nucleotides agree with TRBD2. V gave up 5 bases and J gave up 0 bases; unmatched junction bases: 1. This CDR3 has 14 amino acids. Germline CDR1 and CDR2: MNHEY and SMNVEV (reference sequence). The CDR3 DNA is TGTGCCAGCAGTCTAGCGGACTCCTACAATGAGCAGTTCTTC. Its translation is CASSLADSYNEQFF.

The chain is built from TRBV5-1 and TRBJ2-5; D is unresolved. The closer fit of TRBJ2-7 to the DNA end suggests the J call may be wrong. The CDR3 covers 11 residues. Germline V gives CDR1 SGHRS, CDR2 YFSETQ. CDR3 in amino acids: CASRKGSEQYF. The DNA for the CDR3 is TGCGCCAGCAGGAAGGGTTCCGAGCAGTACTTC.

CDR3 nucleotides: TGTGCCAGCAGCTTGGGCCCGAATGAGCAGTTCTTC. It codes for CASSLGPNEQFF. The rearrangement uses TRBV5-4 and TRBJ2-1; D ambiguous. This CDR3 has 12 residues. Germline assignment: CDR1 SGHNT and CDR2 YYREEE (reference sequence). The V gene lost 0 bases and the J gene lost 7 bases, with 5 bases spanning the gap.

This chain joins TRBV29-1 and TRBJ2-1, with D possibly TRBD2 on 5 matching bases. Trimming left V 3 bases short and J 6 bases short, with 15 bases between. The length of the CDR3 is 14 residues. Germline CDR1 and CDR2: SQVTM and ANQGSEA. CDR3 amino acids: CSVDEEGISNEQFF. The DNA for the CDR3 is TGCAGCGTTGATGAAGAGGGAATAAGCAATGAGCAGTTCTTC.

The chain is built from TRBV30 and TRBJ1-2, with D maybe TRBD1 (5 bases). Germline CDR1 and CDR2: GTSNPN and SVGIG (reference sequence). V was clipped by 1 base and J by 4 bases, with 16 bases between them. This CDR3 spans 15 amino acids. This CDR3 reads CAWSGRDAWTYGYTF. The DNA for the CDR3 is TGTGCCTGGAGTGGACGGGACGCTTGGACCTATGGCTACACCTTC.

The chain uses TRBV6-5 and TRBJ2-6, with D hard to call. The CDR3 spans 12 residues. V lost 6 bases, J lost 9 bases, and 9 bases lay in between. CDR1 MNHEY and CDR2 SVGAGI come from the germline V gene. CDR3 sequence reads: CASSPSGNVLTF. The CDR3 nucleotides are TGTGCCAGCAGCCCCTCGGGCAACGTCCTGACTTTC.

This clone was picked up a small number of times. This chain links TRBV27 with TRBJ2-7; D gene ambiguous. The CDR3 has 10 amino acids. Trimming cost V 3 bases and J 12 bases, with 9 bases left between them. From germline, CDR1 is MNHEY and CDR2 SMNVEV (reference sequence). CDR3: CASSFGLGYF. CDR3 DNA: TGTGCCAGCAGTTTTGGGTTGGGGTACTTC.

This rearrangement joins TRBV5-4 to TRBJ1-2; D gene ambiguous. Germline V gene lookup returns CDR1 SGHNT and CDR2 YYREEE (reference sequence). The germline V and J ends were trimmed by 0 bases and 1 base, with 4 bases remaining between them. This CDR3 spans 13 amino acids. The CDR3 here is CASSLEGNYGYTF. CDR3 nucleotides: TGTGCCAGCAGCTTGGAGGGTAACTATGGCTACACCTTC. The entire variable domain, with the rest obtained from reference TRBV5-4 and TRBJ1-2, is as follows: ETGVTQSPTHLIKTRGQQVTLRCSSQSGHNTVSWYQQALGQGPQFIFQYYREEENGRGNFPPRFSGLQFPNYSSELNVNALELDDSALYLCASSLEGNYGYTFGSGTRLTVV.

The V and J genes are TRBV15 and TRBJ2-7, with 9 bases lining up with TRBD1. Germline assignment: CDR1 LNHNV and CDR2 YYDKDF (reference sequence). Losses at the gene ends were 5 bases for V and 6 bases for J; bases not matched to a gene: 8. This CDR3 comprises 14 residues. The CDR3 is CATSVGTGLGEQYF. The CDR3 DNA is TGTGCCACCAGCGTCGGGACAGGGCTAGGCGAGCAGTACTTC. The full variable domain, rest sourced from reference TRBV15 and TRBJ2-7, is DAMVIQNPRYQVTQFGKPVTLSCSQTLNHNVMYWYQQKSSQAPKLLFHYYDKDFNNEADTPDNFQSRRPNTSFCFLDIRSPGLGDTAMYLCATSVGTGLGEQYFGPGTRLTVT.

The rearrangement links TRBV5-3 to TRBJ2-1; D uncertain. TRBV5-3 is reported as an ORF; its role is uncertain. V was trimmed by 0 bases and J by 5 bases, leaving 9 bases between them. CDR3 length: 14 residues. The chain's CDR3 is CARSLGAAHNEQFF. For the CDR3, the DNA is TGTGCCAGAAGCTTGGGCGCCGCTCACAATGAGCAGTTCTTC.

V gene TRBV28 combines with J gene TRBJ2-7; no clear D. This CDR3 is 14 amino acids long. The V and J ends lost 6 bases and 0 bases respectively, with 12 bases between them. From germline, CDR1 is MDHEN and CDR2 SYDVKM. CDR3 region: CASRPQLGSYEQYF. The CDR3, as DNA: TGTGCCAGCAGGCCGCAATTGGGCTCCTACGAGCAGTACTTC.

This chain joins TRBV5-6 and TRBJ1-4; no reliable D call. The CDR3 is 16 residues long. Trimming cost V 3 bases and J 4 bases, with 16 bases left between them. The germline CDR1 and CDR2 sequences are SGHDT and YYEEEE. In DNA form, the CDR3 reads TGTGCCAGCAGCTCGCAATTGTGGGAGAGTAATGAAAAACTGTTTTTT. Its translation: CASSSQLWESNEKLFF.

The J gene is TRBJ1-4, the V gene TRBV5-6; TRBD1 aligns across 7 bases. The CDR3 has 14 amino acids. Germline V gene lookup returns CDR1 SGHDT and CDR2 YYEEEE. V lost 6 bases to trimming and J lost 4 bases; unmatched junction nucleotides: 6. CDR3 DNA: TGTGCCAGCACCCTGGGACAGTATAATGAAAAACTGTTTTTT. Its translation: CASTLGQYNEKLFF. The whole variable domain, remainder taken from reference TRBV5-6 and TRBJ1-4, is DAGVTQSPTHLIKTRGQQVTLRCSPKSGHDTVSWYQQALGQGPQFIFQYYEEEERQRGNFPDRFSGHQFPNYSSELNVNALLLGDSALYLCASTLGQYNEKLFFGSGTQLSVL.

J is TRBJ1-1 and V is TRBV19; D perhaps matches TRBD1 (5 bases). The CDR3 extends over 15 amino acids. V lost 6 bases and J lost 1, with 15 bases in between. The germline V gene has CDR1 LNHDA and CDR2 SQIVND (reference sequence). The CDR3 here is CASRQGAGENTEAFF. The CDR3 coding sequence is TGTGCCAGTAGGCAGGGAGCGGGGGAGAACACTGAAGCTTTCTTT. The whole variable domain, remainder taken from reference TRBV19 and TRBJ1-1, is DGGITQSPKYLFRKEGQNVTLSCEQNLNHDAMYWYRQDPGQGLRLIYYSQIVNDFQKGDIAEGYSVSREKKESFPLTVTSAQKNPTAFYLCASRQGAGENTEAFFGQGTRLTVV.

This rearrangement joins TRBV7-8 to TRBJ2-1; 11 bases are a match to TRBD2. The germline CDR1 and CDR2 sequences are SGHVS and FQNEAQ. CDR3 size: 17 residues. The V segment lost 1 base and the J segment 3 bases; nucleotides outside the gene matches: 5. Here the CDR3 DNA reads TGTGCCAGCAGCTTAGGCGGGACTAGCGGAAACTACAATGAGCAGTTCTTC. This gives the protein CASSLGGTSGNYNEQFF.

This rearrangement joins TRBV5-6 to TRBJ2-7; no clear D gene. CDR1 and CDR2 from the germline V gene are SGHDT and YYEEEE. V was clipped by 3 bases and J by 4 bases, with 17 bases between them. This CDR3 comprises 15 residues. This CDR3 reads CASSWSENMVYEQYF. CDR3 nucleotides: TGTGCCAGCAGCTGGTCCGAAAATATGGTGTACGAGCAGTACTTC.